A single sample is the source of the 4 T cell receptor beta chains below, sequenced in a study of cytomegalovirus exposure and HLA in healthy donors. Both 60 Vbeta primers and 13 Jbeta primers went into the PCR. Assay: immunoSEQ multiplex PCR; the TCRdb copy retains only in-frame clones and omits some. The table lists roughly 93,000 clones, about 80% of them singletons, with about 0.53% in the top ten. The material sequenced was PBMCs. The receptor source for this set is a young man in good health and CMV-seronegative.

This chain joins TRBV6-1 and TRBJ1-2; 7 positions match TRBD1. The germline V gene has CDR1 MNHNS and CDR2 SASEGT. With V trimmed by 7 bases and J by 0 bases, 8 bases remained unmatched. This CDR3 comprises 15 residues. The CDR3 loop reads CASNPDRVSNYGYTF. CDR3 sequence (DNA): TGTGCCAGCAACCCAGACAGGGTTTCTAACTATGGCTACACCTTC.

The chain joins TRBV7-9 to TRBJ2-1; possible D gene TRBD2, 5 bases. V was shortened by 1 base and J by 4 bases, with 11 bases between the two germline ends. Per the germline V gene, CDR1 is SEHNR and CDR2 is FQNEAQ (reference sequence). The CDR3 runs to 15 residues. CDR3 DNA sequence: TGTGCCAGCAGCTTAGGGGGAGTGGCATACAATGAGCAGTTCTTC. It specifies CASSLGGVAYNEQFF.

V is TRBV6-5 and J is TRBJ1-6; D possibly corresponds to TRBD1 (6 bases). The CDR3 loop spans 15 amino acids. Germline CDR1 and CDR2: MNHEY and SVGAGI. Between the trimmed V and J ends, which lost 7 bases and 8 bases, there was a span of 18 bases. CDR3 DNA sequence: TGTGCCAGCAACCCCGGACAGACCTTATATTCACCCCTCCACTTT. Protein product: CASNPGQTLYSPLHF.

This clone was seen more than once but under ten times. The CDR3 reads CASSESPGGNQPQHF. DNA for the CDR3: TGTGCCAGCAGTGAATCCCCGGGTGGCAATCAGCCCCAGCATTTT. This rearrangement joins TRBV2 to TRBJ1-5; the D is unclear. This CDR3 has 15 residues. Germline values: CDR1 SNHLY, CDR2 FYNNEI. V lost 2 bases to trimming and J lost 2 bases, with 10 bases between them.